This T cell receptor beta chain was recovered during a study of cytomegalovirus exposure and HLA in healthy donors. Method: immunoSEQ multiplex PCR; TCRdb's copy keeps in-frame clones and lacks some. This sample has 150,000 to 200,000 clones, with approximately 80% found just once. This clone was picked up one time. Its target is unknown. The V end lost 0 bases, the J end lost 0 bases, and 10 bases lay between the germline ends. This CDR3 spans 16 amino acids. The germline gives CDR1 SGHRS, CDR2 YFSETQ. Findings and caveats of the study: High specificity and sensitivity for cytomegalovirus status were reported for the classifier. In vitro checks showed that three CMV-associated chains really do target CMV antigens.

Sequencing was done on a sample of PBMCs. V usage is TRBV5-1 and J usage is TRBJ1-3, with D uncertain. The TCR originated in a man aged 18-30 years in good health and CMV-seropositive. CDR3 nucleotide sequence: TGCGCCAGCAGCTTGGCGGGAGGAGCCTCTGGAAACACCATATATTTT. Its protein product is CASSLAGGASGNTIYF.